The next 6 T cell receptor beta chains were all read from a single sample in a study of molecular identifiers for immune sequencing clone quantification. TCRdb re-analysed the PCR reads in MiXCR, keeping a single row per CDR3 protein. The table shows roughly 55,000 distinct CDR3 sequences, with roughly a third occurring only once. The material sequenced was naive CD8+ T cells from blood, with Jurkat cell RNA spiked in. Stated subset: FACS-sorted CD8+CD4-CCR7+CD45RA+ naive T cells. These receptors were collected from a human donor in good health. Some libraries in this study had Jurkat cell RNA spiked in.

This clonotype was detected a few times. This chain joins TRBV28 and TRBJ2-2; 7 bases fit TRBD1. J was trimmed by 3 bases and V by 5 bases; bases with no gene match: 9. The CDR3 sequence is 16 residues long. Germline V gives CDR1 MDHEN, CDR2 SYDVKM. Written as DNA, the CDR3 is TGTGCCAGCAGTCCAGCTCAGGGGGTATACACCGGGGAGCTGTTTTTT. Its protein product is CASSPAQGVYTGELFF.

This sequence joins TRBV6-7 and TRBJ1-1; D not certain. TRBV6-7 is recorded as an ORF, its role being uncertain. The V and J ends lost 5 bases and 10 bases respectively, with 14 bases between them. This CDR3 has 12 amino acids. The CDR3 DNA follows: TGTGCCAGCAGTCCAGACGGGCGAGGAGCTTTCTTT. This codes for CASSPDGRGAFF.

V usage is TRBV7-9 and J usage is TRBJ2-2; D is undetermined. Trimming took 5 bases from V and 2 from J, leaving 6 bases between them. CDR3 size: 13 residues. Looked up from germline, CDR1 is SEHNR and CDR2 is FQNEAQ (reference sequence). CDR3 sequence: CASSHFNTGELFF. DNA for the CDR3: TGTGCCAGCAGCCACTTCAACACCGGGGAGCTGTTTTTT.

A remark on this clonotype: The junction departs from germline at one end; a sequencing error may be responsible. V and J are TRBV7-8 and TRBJ2-7, with a weak D call TRBD1 (5 bases). The CDR3 length is 13 residues. Germline V gene data show CDR1 as SGHVS and CDR2 as FQNEAQ. The CDR3 nucleotides read TGTGCCTGCAGCTTATGGGGCAGCTACGAGCAGTACTTC. This codes for CACSLWGSYEQYF.

On this clonotype: A much larger clonotype is one base distant, so this may be a read error. The rearrangement uses TRBV3-1 and TRBJ1-5; 7 bases agree with TRBD1. Per the germline V gene, CDR1 is LGHDT and CDR2 is YNNKEL (reference sequence). There are 15 residues in the CDR3. CDR3 in amino acids: CASSQGQYSNQPLHF. In DNA form, the CDR3 reads TGTGCCAGCAGCCAGGGACAGTATAGCAATCAGCCCCTGCATTTT. Combining the CDR3 with reference TRBV3-1 and TRBJ1-5 gives the whole variable domain DTAVSQTPKYLVTQMGNDKSIKCEQNLGHDTMYWYKQDSKKFLKIMFSYNNKELIINETVPNRFSPKSPDKAHLNLHINSLELGDSAVYFCASSQGQYSNQPLHFGDGTRLSIL.

This chain uses TRBV2 with TRBJ2-3, with 11 bases fitting TRBD2. J was trimmed by 4 bases and V by 6 bases; bases with no gene match: 6. The CDR3 consists of 15 residues. From germline, CDR1 is SNHLY and CDR2 FYNNEI. CDR3 region: CASRASGRFSDTQYF. Here the CDR3 DNA reads TGTGCCAGCAGGGCTAGCGGGAGGTTCTCAGATACGCAGTATTTT.